This TCR beta chain was documented in a study of post-analysis software for immune sequencing data (dated by TCRdb to about 2015). For the wider study: The recorded disease courses included relapsing-remitting, secondary progressive and progressive-relapsing multiple sclerosis, and some patients had no subtype annotation. Patient repertoires were compared against some twelve previously published healthy control repertoires from donors aged roughly 6 to 25 years. A subset of samples was prepared in parallel using single-end sample barcoding, then pooled and co-amplified after Illumina adapter ligation.

To demonstrate the VDJtools post-analysis software, the study profiled TCR beta repertoires from the peripheral blood of around 13 young patients with multiple sclerosis. Multiple sclerosis patients were children and adolescents aged about 6 to 15 years. What the authors observed across the whole study: The multiple sclerosis patient group was slightly younger than the control group. Strong co-clustering of samples prepared in the same batch was shown by direct clustering with F measure, prompting a batch-effect correction. Multiple sclerosis patients had significantly lower normalized Chao1 diversity than controls, a result that suggests substantial peripheral T-cell clonal expansion.

Libraries were made using PCR. Sequencing took place on an Illumina HiSeq 2500. To reduce PCR and sequencing biases, unique molecular identifiers were incorporated into the TCR beta cDNA libraries. Per 1 to 10 million input T cells, 500,000 or so cDNA molecules were obtained, such that each molecule approximated one T cell. The patient libraries were prepared and sequenced using the same protocol as the earlier healthy control dataset. Samples belonging to the same batch were prepared together, multiplexed and sequenced on a shared HiSeq lane. The authors' analysis ran thus. Raw barcoded reads were processed with MIGEC, and single-read molecular identifier groups were discarded before consensus assembly and CDR3 extraction. Clonotype tables were post-analysed with VDJtools, normalizing diversity by down-sampling all datasets to the smallest sample size. In repertoire overlap clustering, CDR3 amino acid sequences, but not nucleotide sequences, were matched to correct batch-related cross-sample contamination. Using fastp trimming at Q25 and MiXCR clonotype assembly, TCRdb reanalyzed the public sequencing data and kept in-frame beta chains. Every entry covers one CDR3 protein and lists the most common genes and DNA from its rows. It is TCRdb's table, rather than the study itself, that gives the V and J calls and clone size. The sample table shows approximately 360,000 distinct CDR3 sequences, and 30% to 45% are seen once. The top ten hold 13% of the sample.

This clonotype was seen a handful of times. There is no known antigen for this receptor. Base-call qualities are not available, and no considerably larger clone is one nucleotide away. The TCR originated in a girl between 5 and 17 years old with multiple sclerosis. The source material was blood.

The nucleotides are TGTGCCAGCAGCTTACAATGGCTAGCGGGGGGAACCTACGAGCAGTACTTC. Its translation reads: CASSLQWLAGGTYEQYF. The chain couples TRBV7-2 to TRBJ2-7; 11 junctional bases match TRBD2. For CDR1 and CDR2, the germline V gene lists SGHTA and FQGNSA. The cysteine opens and the phenylalanine closes a CDR3 of 17 amino acids. Just the 51-base CDR3 DNA is kept, in frame starting at base 1. The junction shows trimming of 2 bases on V and 2 bases on J, and the gene matches do not reach 8 bases of it.